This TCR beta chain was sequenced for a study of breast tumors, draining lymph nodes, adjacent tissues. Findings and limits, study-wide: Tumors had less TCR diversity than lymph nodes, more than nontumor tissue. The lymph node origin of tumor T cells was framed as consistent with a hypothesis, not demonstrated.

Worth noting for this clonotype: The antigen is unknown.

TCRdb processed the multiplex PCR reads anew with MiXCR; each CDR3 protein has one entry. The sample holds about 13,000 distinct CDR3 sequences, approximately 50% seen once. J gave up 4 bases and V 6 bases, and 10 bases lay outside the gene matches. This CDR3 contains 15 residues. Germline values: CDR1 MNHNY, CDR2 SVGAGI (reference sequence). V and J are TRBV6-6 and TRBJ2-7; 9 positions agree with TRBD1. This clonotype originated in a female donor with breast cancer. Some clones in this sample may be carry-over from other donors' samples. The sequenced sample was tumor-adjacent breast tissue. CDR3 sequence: CASSRDRARVYEQYF. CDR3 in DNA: TGTGCCAGCAGCCGGGACAGGGCAAGGGTATACGAGCAGTACTTC.